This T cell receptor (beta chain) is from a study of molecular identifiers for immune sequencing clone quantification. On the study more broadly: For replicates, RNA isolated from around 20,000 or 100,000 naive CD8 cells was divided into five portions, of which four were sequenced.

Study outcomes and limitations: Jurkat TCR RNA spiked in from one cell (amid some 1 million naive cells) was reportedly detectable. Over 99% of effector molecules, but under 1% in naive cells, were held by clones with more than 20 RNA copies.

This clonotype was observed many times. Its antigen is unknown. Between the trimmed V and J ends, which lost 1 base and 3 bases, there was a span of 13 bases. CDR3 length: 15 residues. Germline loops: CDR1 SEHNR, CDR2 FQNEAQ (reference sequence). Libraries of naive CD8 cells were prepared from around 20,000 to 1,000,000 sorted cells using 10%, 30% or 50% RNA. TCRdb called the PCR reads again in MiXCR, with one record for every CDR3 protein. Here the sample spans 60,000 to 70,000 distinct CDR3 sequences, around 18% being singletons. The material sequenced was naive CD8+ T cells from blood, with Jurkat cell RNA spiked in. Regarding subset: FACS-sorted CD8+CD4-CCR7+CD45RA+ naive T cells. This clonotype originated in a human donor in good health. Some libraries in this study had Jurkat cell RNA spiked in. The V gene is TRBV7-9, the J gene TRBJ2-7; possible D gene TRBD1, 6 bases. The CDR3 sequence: CASSLVVRDNYEQYF. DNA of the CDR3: TGTGCCAGCAGCTTAGTAGTCCGGGACAACTACGAGCAGTACTTC.